The present TCR beta chain was sequenced within a study of T-cell reconstitution after alpha-beta-depleted transplantation in children. For TCRbeta, the library was prepared with unique molecular identifiers. Using its own MiXCR run on the PCR reads, TCRdb lists one record per CDR3 protein. The sample shows around 250,000 distinct CDR3 sequences, 9.9% of them seen only once. From germline, CDR1 is SGHRS and CDR2 YFSETQ. The CDR3 has 18 amino acids. V lost 3 bases, J lost 7 bases, and 20 bases stayed unmatched. Sequenced material: PBMCs from the stem cell graft donor, taken from the stem cell graft. This sequence joins TRBV5-1 and TRBJ2-7, with 9 positions matching TRBD1. This TCR came from a human donor who donated a stem cell graft to a child with SCID. The CDR3 coding sequence is TGCGCCAGCAGCTGGGGGGACGACCGGGACAGGGTATATCGGGAGCAGTACTTC. Its translation: CASSWGDDRDRVYREQYF.